This TCR beta chain was documented in a study of T cells after yellow fever vaccination. The study's findings and limits: Peak timing came faster in the weaker secondary response, day 5 versus 15.

MiXCR, applied by TCRdb to the 5' RACE reads, yields one record per CDR3 protein. There are about 340,000 distinct CDR3 sequences in the sample; 3.5% to 4.5% occur only once, and 20% to 25% lies in the top ten. This clonotype occurred many times. Its antigen remains unknown. Germline V CDR1 and CDR2: SGHRS, YFSETQ. This CDR3 is built from 15 residues. The V segment lost 0 bases and the J segment 10 bases; nucleotides outside the gene matches: 10. The origin of this receptor is a man aged 18 to 30 who received the YFV17D yellow fever vaccine. The rearrangement links TRBV5-1 to TRBJ2-1; 7 nucleotides line up with TRBD1. This material consisted of PBMCs, taken 5 days after the yellow fever booster vaccination. This chain's CDR3 is CASSLEDRMFREQFF. In DNA form, the CDR3 reads TGCGCCAGCAGCTTGGAGGACAGGATGTTCCGGGAGCAGTTCTTC.